The 8 T cell receptor beta chains given below trace back to one sample, sequenced in a study of blood T cell repertoires in COVID-19. Sequenced by immunoSEQ multiplex PCR; TCRdb stores in-frame clones only, minus some. The sample comprises 200,000 to 300,000 clones, around 87% of which are singletons, and approximately 1.6% rests with the top ten. Source material: peripheral blood. These receptors were collected from a woman aged 40 to 50 who had recovered from COVID-19.

This clone has just a few counts. This CDR3 is also generated by other DNA sequences in the sample. The genes are TRBV5-1 and TRBJ1-2, with a weak D call TRBD1 (6 bases). V gave up 3 bases and J gave up 2 bases, with 11 bases separating them. Germline V gene lookup returns CDR1 SGHRS and CDR2 YFSETQ. The CDR3 loop spans 14 amino acids. The chain's CDR3 is CASSWSGANYGYTF. The CDR3 DNA reads as TGCGCCAGCAGCTGGTCAGGGGCAAACTATGGCTACACCTTC.

The rearrangement joins TRBV7-9 to TRBJ2-7; 8 nucleotides align to TRBD2. This CDR3 has 14 amino acids. Trimming took 5 bases from V and 2 from J; bases not matched to a gene: 5. Germline CDR1 reads SEHNR; CDR2 reads FQNEAQ (reference sequence). Here the CDR3 DNA reads TGTGCCAGCAGCCCGGGGGGGCCGCCCTACGAGCAGTACTTC. Translation: CASSPGGPPYEQYF. Supplemented by reference TRBV7-9 and TRBJ2-7, the full variable domain reads DTGVSQNPRHKITKRGQNVTFRCDPISEHNRLYWYRQTLGQGPEFLTYFQNEAQLEKSRLLSDRFSAERPKGSFSTLEIQRTEQGDSAMYLCASSPGGPPYEQYFGPGTRLTVT.

This sequence joins TRBV5-4 and TRBJ2-1, with 11 bases matching TRBD2. Germline V gene data show CDR1 as SGHNT and CDR2 as YYREEE (reference sequence). The CDR3 runs to 16 residues. V trimming: 0 bases; J trimming: 4 bases; junction bases outside the gene matches: 3. CDR3 DNA: TGTGCCAGCAGCTTGGTGTCTAGCGGGGGGTACAATGAGCAGTTCTTC. It is translated as CASSLVSSGGYNEQFF.

The CDR3 DNA follows: TGTGCCAGTACCGAAGTCGACAGGGGAGGAAACATTCAGTACTTC. Its translation: CASTEVDRGGNIQYF. This chain links TRBV19 with TRBJ2-4, with 8 bases that match TRBD1. From germline, CDR1 is LNHDA and CDR2 SQIVND (reference sequence). This CDR3 spans 15 amino acids. Trimming removed 7 bases from V and 6 bases from J; junction bases left unmatched: 11.

This chain uses TRBV6-2 or TRBV6-3 with TRBJ2-5; 8 nucleotides agree with TRBD2. V dropped 5 bases and J dropped 5; count of bases not matched to a gene: 13. The germline gives CDR1 MNHEY, CDR2 SVGEGT. The CDR3 runs to 16 residues. In DNA form, the CDR3 reads TGTGCCAGCAGTCGGCGCCAGAGCGGGGGTCGGGAGACCCAGTACTTC. This gives the protein CASSRRQSGGRETQYF.

This chain links TRBV13 with TRBJ2-7; tentatively, D is TRBD2 (6 bases). Germline loops: CDR1 PRHDT, CDR2 FYEKMQ (reference sequence). V lost 6 bases and J lost 4, with 16 bases in between. This CDR3 comprises 14 residues. CDR3 residues: CASSSGLAGYEQYF. Here the CDR3 DNA reads TGTGCCAGCAGTTCGGGACTCGCAGGGTACGAGCAGTACTTC.

The CDR3 region is CASSQGPRQGHEQFF. For the CDR3, the DNA is TGTGCCAGCAGCCAAGGGCCGCGGCAGGGCCATGAGCAGTTCTTC. The chain has TRBV3-1 (or the pseudogene TRBV3-2) and TRBJ2-1, with D maybe TRBD1 (5 bases). CDR1 LGHDT and CDR2 YNNKEL come from the germline V gene (reference sequence). With 1 base removed from V and 8 bases from J, the gap between germline ends came to 15 bases. The CDR3 has 15 amino acids.

This chain uses TRBV5-1 with TRBJ1-2; no clear D. Germline V CDR1 and CDR2: SGHRS, YFSETQ. Trimming took 1 base from V and 6 from J, leaving 7 bases between them. The CDR3 extends over 12 amino acids. CDR3 sequence: CASSLSSDGYTF. CDR3 bases: TGCGCCAGCAGCTTGAGCTCCGATGGCTACACCTTC.